Listed here are 19 T cell receptor beta chains from one sample, sequenced in a study of OX40 agonist ivuxolimab in advanced cancers. Only in-frame clones appear in the TCRdb table, and some are missing; sequencing was by immunoSEQ multiplex PCR. The data contain 66,000 or so clones, roughly 90% of them singletons. Specimen: CD4+ or CD8+ T cells sorted from blood, collected in a trial of the OX40 agonist ivuxolimab. The receptor set was obtained from an adult with an advanced solid tumor such as melanoma, head and neck, liver or kidney cancer.

This clone was picked up a small number of times. The chain joins TRBV4-1 to TRBJ1-4; 8 bases map to TRBD1. CDR1 MGHRA and CDR2 YSYEKL come from the germline V gene. The CDR3 spans 15 residues. The V segment lost 0 bases and the J segment 8 bases; nucleotides outside the gene matches: 5. The CDR3 sequence is CASSQDRGLREKLFF. For the CDR3, the DNA is TGCGCCAGCAGCCAAGACAGGGGGCTCAGGGAAAAACTGTTTTTT.

The chain combines TRBV27 with TRBJ2-1, with TRBD1 matching 10 bases. After removal of 1 base from V and 4 bases from J, the junction contained 1 base not matched to a gene. CDR1 and CDR2 (germline): MNHEY, SMNVEV (reference sequence). This CDR3 comprises 15 residues. CDR3 in DNA: TGTGCCAGCAGTTTATTGGGACAGGGGTACAATGAGCAGTTCTTC. Translating it yields CASSLLGQGYNEQFF.

This chain uses TRBV5-4 with TRBJ1-2, with D unresolved. Germline V gene lookup returns CDR1 SGHNT and CDR2 YYREEE (reference sequence). Deletions cut 3 bases from V and 7 bases from J, with 16 bases between. This CDR3 is 14 amino acids long. CDR3 region: CASSSPGVLFGYTF. DNA of the CDR3: TGTGCCAGCAGCTCGCCCGGGGTCCTATTTGGCTACACCTTC. Together with reference TRBV5-4 and TRBJ1-2, the CDR3 gives the full variable domain: ETGVTQSPTHLIKTRGQQVTLRCSSQSGHNTVSWYQQALGQGPQFIFQYYREEENGRGNFPPRFSGLQFPNYSSELNVNALELDDSALYLCASSSPGVLFGYTFGSGTRLTVV.

The table lists this clone with a few counts. The chain is built from TRBV5-4 and TRBJ1-1; maybe TRBD1 (5 bases). The CDR3 extends over 14 amino acids. V was shortened by 0 bases and J by 2 bases, with 8 bases between the two germline ends. The germline gives CDR1 SGHNT, CDR2 YYREEE (reference sequence). CDR3 in amino acids: CASSLDGANTEAFF. The CDR3 DNA reads TGTGCCAGCAGCTTGGACGGGGCCAACACTGAAGCTTTCTTT.

J is TRBJ2-7 and V is TRBV18, with 7 nucleotides matching TRBD2. Germline V CDR1 and CDR2: KGHSH, LQKENI. The ends lost 2 bases at V and 3 bases at J; junction bases unmatched: 10. The CDR3 extends over 16 amino acids. CDR3 sequence reads: CASSPGEGLGSYEQYF. As DNA, the CDR3 is TGTGCCAGCTCACCAGGGGAGGGTTTGGGAAGCTACGAGCAGTACTTC.

The rearrangement links TRBV6-5 to TRBJ2-7; a possible D gene is TRBD1 (6 bases). This CDR3 contains 13 residues. Trimming left V 2 bases short and J 3 bases short, with 8 bases between. CDR1 and CDR2 (germline): MNHEY, SVGAGI. CDR3 sequence reads: CASSYPQGYEQYF. Here the CDR3 DNA reads TGTGCCAGCAGTTACCCACAGGGCTACGAGCAGTACTTC.

The V call is TRBV5-4, the J call TRBJ2-1; 8 nucleotides agree with TRBD2. Per the germline V gene, CDR1 is SGHNT and CDR2 is YYREEE (reference sequence). Germline trimming cut 0 bases from V and 4 bases from J; bases unmatched to any gene: 9. The CDR3 contains 17 residues. The CDR3, as DNA: TGTGCCAGCAGCTTGGGTCAGCGGGGGAGGGGTTACAATGAGCAGTTCTTC. Its translation is CASSLGQRGRGYNEQFF. The entire variable domain, with the rest obtained from reference TRBV5-4 and TRBJ2-1, is as follows: ETGVTQSPTHLIKTRGQQVTLRCSSQSGHNTVSWYQQALGQGPQFIFQYYREEENGRGNFPPRFSGLQFPNYSSELNVNALELDDSALYLCASSLGQRGRGYNEQFFGPGTRLTVL.

The V and J genes are TRBV7-2 and TRBJ2-3; 15 bases line up with TRBD2. V was pared by 5 bases and J by 0 bases, with 9 bases of the junction left unmatched. The CDR3 has 19 amino acids. From germline, CDR1 is SGHTA and CDR2 FQGNSA. The CDR3 sequence: CASSPIGLAGGASTDTQYF. CDR3 bases: TGTGCCAGCAGCCCCATCGGACTAGCGGGGGGGGCTAGCACAGATACGCAGTATTTT.

The chain employs TRBV6-5 and TRBJ1-1; no firm D call. CDR1 is MNHEY and CDR2 is SVGAGI in the germline V gene. This CDR3 region has 13 residues. V dropped 6 bases and J dropped 1 base, with 9 bases sitting between them. The CDR3 spells CASRMDGNTEAFF. DNA for the CDR3: TGTGCCAGCAGAATGGACGGGAACACTGAAGCTTTCTTT.

The V and J genes are TRBV19 and TRBJ1-1; possibly TRBD1 for D (6 bases). Germline V gene sequence: CDR1 LNHDA, CDR2 SQIVND (reference sequence). This CDR3 contains 13 residues. V was pared by 9 bases and J by 3 bases, with 14 bases between. The CDR3 spells CASHRTAYTEAFF. CDR3 DNA sequence: TGTGCCAGCCACCGGACAGCCTACACTGAAGCTTTCTTT.

This chain links TRBV6-5 with TRBJ1-2; TRBD1 matches at 9 bases. The CDR3 sequence is 15 residues long. The germline V gene encodes CDR1 MNHEY and CDR2 SVGAGI. Trimming removed 6 bases from V and 3 bases from J; junction bases left unmatched: 8. The CDR3 region is CASRTPGQGYYGYTF. The CDR3 region has the DNA TGTGCCAGCAGAACCCCGGGACAGGGTTACTATGGCTACACCTTC.

The CDR3 reads CASSAAGTENYEQYF. The CDR3 DNA reads TGTGCCAGCTCGGCTGCCGGGACCGAAAACTACGAGCAGTACTTC. V and J are TRBV18 and TRBJ2-7; D tentatively fits TRBD1 or TRBD2 (5 bases each). The CDR3 consists of 15 residues. Germline loops: CDR1 KGHSH, CDR2 LQKENI. Trimming left V 6 bases short and J 3 bases short, with 18 bases between.

The rearrangement links TRBV19 to TRBJ2-1, with D perhaps matching TRBD1 (6 bases). The CDR3 is made up of 13 amino acids. Trimming took off 8 bases at V and 4 bases at J, with 12 bases between the two ends. The germline gives CDR1 LNHDA, CDR2 SQIVND (reference sequence). The CDR3 loop is CASDETGYNEQFF. CDR3 DNA sequence: TGTGCCAGTGATGAGACAGGTTACAATGAGCAGTTCTTC.

The table lists this clone with a count of one. V gene TRBV19 combines with J gene TRBJ1-2, with TRBD1 matching 10 bases. CDR3 length equals 17 residues. The trim removed 5 bases at V and 4 bases at J, leaving 13 bases unmatched. CDR1 is LNHDA and CDR2 is SQIVND in the germline V gene (reference sequence). The CDR3 DNA follows: TGTGCCAGTAGTGCAAGGGAGACAGGGGGCGGAGGCTATGGCTACACCTTC. Amino acid sequence: CASSARETGGGGYGYTF.

The gene calls are TRBV18 and TRBJ1-1, with 9 bases lining up with TRBD1. CDR1 is KGHSH and CDR2 is LQKENI in the germline V gene. V was pared by 6 bases and J by 4 bases, with 6 bases of the junction left unmatched. The CDR3 is made up of 14 amino acids. CDR3 sequence: CASSEGQGPTEAFF. CDR3 bases: TGTGCCAGCTCGGAAGGACAGGGGCCCACTGAAGCTTTCTTT.

This clone was counted a few times. The rearrangement joins TRBV18 to TRBJ1-1, with 7 bases matching TRBD1. The CDR3 runs to 14 residues. Per germline, CDR1 KGHSH and CDR2 LQKENI. V was pared by 4 bases and J by 1 base, with 3 bases of the junction left unmatched. This chain's CDR3 is CASSQGQQNTEAFF. CDR3 coding DNA: TGTGCCAGCTCACAGGGACAGCAGAACACTGAAGCTTTCTTT.

This clone was counted between two and nine times. The J gene is TRBJ1-2, the V gene TRBV4-2; 10 nucleotides agree with TRBD1. This CDR3 is built from 15 residues. Germline trimming cut 2 bases from V and 8 bases from J; bases unmatched to any gene: 8. Germline assignment: CDR1 LGHNA and CDR2 YNFKEQ. In nucleotides, the CDR3 is TGTGCCAGCAGCCAACTGACAGGGGGCTTTGTGGGCTACACCTTC. It specifies CASSQLTGGFVGYTF.

In its sample, this clone was seen a few times. The chain employs TRBV28 and TRBJ1-1; 7 nucleotides align to TRBD1. This CDR3 contains 14 residues. The V and J ends lost 3 bases and 5 bases, in that order; junction bases with no gene match: 6. CDR1 and CDR2 from the germline V gene are MDHEN and SYDVKM. The DNA of the CDR3 is TGTGCCAGCAGTTTCGGTAGGGGGCGGACTGAAGCTTTCTTT. Encoded protein: CASSFGRGRTEAFF.

This chain connects TRBV19 to TRBJ2-2, with TRBD1 matching 8 bases. V lost 10 bases and J lost 3; bases outside the gene matches: 10. This CDR3 comprises 15 residues. Germline-derived CDR1 and CDR2 are LNHDA and SQIVND (reference sequence). DNA of the CDR3: TGTGCCACCCCAATGGGGGACAGGTACACCGGGGAGCTGTTTTTT. It translates to CATPMGDRYTGELFF.